Listed below are T cell receptor beta chains from one sample, sequenced in a study of beta chain features in type 1 diabetes. The assay was immunoSEQ multiplex PCR, and TCRdb's table has in-frame clones only and misses some. The sample contains a few hundred thousand clones, around 24% of which appear only once. The specimen sequenced was naive CD4+ T cells from blood. These receptors all stem from a woman aged 25-40 years with type 1 diabetes. Each CDR3 is given with its conserved first and last residue. D genes are given only for firm matches. For some rows the clone size is stated as once, few or many, or as a class when expanded; others skip it.

CDR3 protein: CASSNGPLLAGADNEQFF
CDR3 DNA: TGTGCCAGCAGCAATGGCCCCCTACTAGCGGGAGCGGACAATGAGCAGTTCTTC
clone size: few
V gene: TRBV7-9
D gene: TRBD2
J gene: TRBJ2-1

CDR3 protein: CASSATSGSSETQYF
CDR3 DNA: TGTGCCAGCAGCGCCACTAGCGGGAGTTCAGAGACCCAGTACTTC
clone size: NA
V gene: TRBV9
D gene: TRBD2
J gene: TRBJ2-5

CDR3 protein: CASSQPGQGLGEQFF
CDR3 DNA: TGTGCCAGCAGCCAACCGGGACAGGGACTAGGTGAGCAGTTCTTC
clone size: few
V gene: TRBV14
D gene: NA
J gene: TRBJ2-1

CDR3 protein: CSVGQVYEQYF
CDR3 DNA: TGCAGCGTGGGACAGGTCTACGAGCAGTACTTC
clone size: NA
V gene: TRBV29-1
D gene: TRBD1
J gene: TRBJ2-7

CDR3 protein: CASSLGQGNKELFF
CDR3 DNA: TGCGCCAGCAGCTTGGGACAGGGGAATAAGGAACTGTTTTTT
clone size: NA
V gene: TRBV5-1
D gene: TRBD1
J gene: TRBJ1-4

CDR3 protein: CASSLAGTGYDYTF
CDR3 DNA: TGTGCCAGCAGCTTGGCGGGGACAGGGTATGACTACACCTTC
clone size: NA
V gene: TRBV5-8
D gene: TRBD1
J gene: TRBJ1-2

CDR3 protein: CAWSVLYGYTF
CDR3 DNA: TGTGCCTGGAGTGTACTGTATGGCTACACCTTC
clone size: few
V gene: TRBV30
D gene: NA
J gene: TRBJ1-2

CDR3 protein: CASSLLTGDRKFF
CDR3 DNA: TGCGCCAGCAGCTTGCTCACAGGGGATAGAAAGTTCTTC
clone size: NA
V gene: TRBV5-1
D gene: TRBD1
J gene: TRBJ2-1

CDR3 protein: CASAQLAGYNEQFF
CDR3 DNA: TGTGCCAGCGCCCAACTAGCGGGGTACAATGAGCAGTTCTTC
clone size: NA
V gene: TRBV19
D gene: TRBD2
J gene: TRBJ2-1

CDR3 protein: CASSLDGTSQGKQFF
CDR3 DNA: TGCGCCAGCAGCTTGGACGGCACTAGCCAAGGGAAGCAGTTCTTC
clone size: NA
V gene: TRBV5-1
D gene: NA
J gene: TRBJ2-1

CDR3 protein: CASSHLAGGPVEQFF
CDR3 DNA: TGTGCCAGCAGCCATCTAGCGGGAGGGCCGGTTGAGCAGTTCTTC
clone size: NA
V gene: TRBV6-6
D gene: TRBD2
J gene: TRBJ2-1

CDR3 protein: CASSSVSLAQHF
CDR3 DNA: TGTGCCAGCAGTTCCGTCTCTCTCGCCCAGCATTTT
clone size: few
V gene: TRBV28
D gene: NA
J gene: TRBJ1-5

CDR3 protein: CAWRDRGHDYGYTF
CDR3 DNA: TGTGCCTGGAGGGACAGGGGGCACGACTATGGCTACACCTTC
clone size: few
V gene: TRBV30
D gene: TRBD1
J gene: TRBJ1-2

CDR3 protein: CASSQLGLADLSYEQYF
CDR3 DNA: TGCGCCAGCAGCCAACTCGGACTAGCGGACCTCTCCTACGAGCAGTACTTC
clone size: few
V gene: TRBV4-1
D gene: TRBD2
J gene: TRBJ2-7

CDR3 protein: CASSPGQGQWQYF
CDR3 DNA: TGTGCCAGCAGTCCGGGACAGGGGCAGTGGCAGTACTTC
clone size: NA
V gene: TRBV7-3
D gene: TRBD1
J gene: TRBJ2-7

CDR3 protein: CASSQAGTSGIPDTQYF
CDR3 DNA: TGTGCCAGCAGCCAAGCTGGGACTAGCGGGATACCAGATACGCAGTATTTT
clone size: NA
V gene: TRBV4-2
D gene: TRBD2
J gene: TRBJ2-3

CDR3 protein: CASSLSARSSTDTQYF
CDR3 DNA: TGTGCCAGCAGCCTCAGCGCCCGATCTAGCACAGATACGCAGTATTTT
clone size: few
V gene: TRBV13
D gene: NA
J gene: TRBJ2-3

CDR3 protein: CASTIGSRLNTEAFF
CDR3 DNA: TGTGCCAGCACAATAGGATCGCGGCTGAACACTGAAGCTTTCTTT
clone size: NA
V gene: TRBV9
D gene: NA
J gene: TRBJ1-1

CDR3 protein: CASSIEGGPYGYTF
CDR3 DNA: TGTGCCAGTAGTATAGAGGGAGGTCCCTATGGCTACACCTTC
clone size: NA
V gene: TRBV19
D gene: NA
J gene: TRBJ1-2

CDR3 protein: CAFAGSPIEQYF
CDR3 DNA: TGTGCCTTCGCCGGGTCCCCTATAGAGCAGTACTTC
clone size: NA
V gene: TRBV30
D gene: NA
J gene: TRBJ2-7

CDR3 protein: CASSQARDRGQETQYF
CDR3 DNA: TGTGCCAGCAGCCAAGCTCGGGACAGGGGGCAAGAGACCCAGTACTTC
clone size: NA
V gene: TRBV14
D gene: TRBD1
J gene: TRBJ2-5

CDR3 protein: CSVGDRGNQPQHF
CDR3 DNA: TGCAGCGTTGGGGACAGGGGAAATCAGCCCCAGCATTTT
clone size: few
V gene: TRBV29-1
D gene: TRBD1
J gene: TRBJ1-5

CDR3 protein: CASSLRLAGNNEQFF
CDR3 DNA: TGTGCCAGCAGCCTCCGACTAGCGGGGAACAATGAGCAGTTCTTC
clone size: few
V gene: TRBV11-3
D gene: TRBD2
J gene: TRBJ2-1

CDR3 protein: CASSLVNTEAFF
CDR3 DNA: TGTGCCAGCAGCTTAGTAAATACTGAAGCTTTCTTT
clone size: NA
V gene: TRBV7-2
D gene: NA
J gene: TRBJ1-1